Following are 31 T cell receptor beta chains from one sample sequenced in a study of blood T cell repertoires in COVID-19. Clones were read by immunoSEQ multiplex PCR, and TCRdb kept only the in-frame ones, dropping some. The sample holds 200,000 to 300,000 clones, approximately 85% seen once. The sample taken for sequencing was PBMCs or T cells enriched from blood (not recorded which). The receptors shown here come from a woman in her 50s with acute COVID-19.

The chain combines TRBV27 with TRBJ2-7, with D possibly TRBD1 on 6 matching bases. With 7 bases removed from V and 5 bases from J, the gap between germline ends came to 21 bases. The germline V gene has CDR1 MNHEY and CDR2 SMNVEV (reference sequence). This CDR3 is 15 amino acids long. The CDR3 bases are TGTGCCAGCATCAAACAGGGAAGGGGGTATGACGAGCAGTACTTC. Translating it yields CASIKQGRGYDEQYF.

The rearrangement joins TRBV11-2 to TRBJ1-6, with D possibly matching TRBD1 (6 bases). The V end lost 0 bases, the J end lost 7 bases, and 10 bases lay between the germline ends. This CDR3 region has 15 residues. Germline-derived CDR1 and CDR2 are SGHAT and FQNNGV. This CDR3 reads CASSLDGGMNSPLHF. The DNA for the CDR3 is TGTGCCAGCAGCTTAGATGGGGGCATGAATTCACCCCTCCACTTT.

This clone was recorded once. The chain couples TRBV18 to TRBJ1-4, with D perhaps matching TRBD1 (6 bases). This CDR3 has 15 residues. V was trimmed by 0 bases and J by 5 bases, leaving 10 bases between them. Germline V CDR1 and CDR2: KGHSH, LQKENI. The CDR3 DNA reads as TGTGCCAGCTCACCACCGGGACACCAAAATGAAAAACTGTTTTTT. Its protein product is CASSPPGHQNEKLFF.

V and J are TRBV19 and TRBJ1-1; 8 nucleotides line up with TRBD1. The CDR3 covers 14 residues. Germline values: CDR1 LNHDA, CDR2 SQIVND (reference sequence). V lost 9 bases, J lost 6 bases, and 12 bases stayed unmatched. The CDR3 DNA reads TGTGCCAGCAATTCCGGACAGGGAATGGCTGAAGCTTTCTTT. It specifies CASNSGQGMAEAFF.

The CDR3 DNA reads TGTGCCAGCAGTCCAGCAGGCAACACTGAAGCTTTCTTT. Amino acids: CASSPAGNTEAFF. The chain employs TRBV28 and TRBJ1-1; D gene unclear. Trimming took off 5 bases at V and 2 bases at J, with 9 bases between the two ends. This CDR3 has 13 amino acids. The germline gives CDR1 MDHEN, CDR2 SYDVKM.

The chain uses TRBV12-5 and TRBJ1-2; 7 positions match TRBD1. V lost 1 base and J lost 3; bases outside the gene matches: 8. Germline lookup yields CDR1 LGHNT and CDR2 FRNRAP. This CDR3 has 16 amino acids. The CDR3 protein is CASGLEGAGGYYGYTF. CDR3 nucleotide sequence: TGTGCTAGTGGTTTGGAGGGGGCCGGAGGGTACTATGGCTACACCTTC.

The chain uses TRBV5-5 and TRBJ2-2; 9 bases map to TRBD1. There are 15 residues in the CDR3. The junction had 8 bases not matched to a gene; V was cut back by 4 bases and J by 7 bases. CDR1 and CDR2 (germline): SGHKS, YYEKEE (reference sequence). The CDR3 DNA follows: TGTGCCAGCAGCCGGGACAGGGAAATAATCGGGGAGCTGTTTTTT. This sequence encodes CASSRDREIIGELFF.

CDR3 DNA: TGTGCCAGCAGTCATACAGGAATGGGCACTGAAGCTTTCTTT. Translation: CASSHTGMGTEAFF. This sequence joins TRBV6-5 and TRBJ1-1; weak D call: TRBD1 (5 bases). The V and J ends lost 5 bases and 4 bases respectively, with 14 bases between them. This CDR3 contains 14 residues. Germline CDR1 MNHEY, CDR2 SVGAGI.

CDR3 nucleotide sequence: TGTGCCAGCCAAGAGAGGGCGGAGGGTTCAGCTTTCTTT. It codes for CASQERAEGSAFF. This chain uses TRBV6-6 with TRBJ1-1; D unresolved. CDR1 is MNHNY and CDR2 is SVGAGI in the germline V gene (reference sequence). Trimming removed 8 bases at V and 10 bases at J, with 20 bases between. CDR3 length: 13 residues.

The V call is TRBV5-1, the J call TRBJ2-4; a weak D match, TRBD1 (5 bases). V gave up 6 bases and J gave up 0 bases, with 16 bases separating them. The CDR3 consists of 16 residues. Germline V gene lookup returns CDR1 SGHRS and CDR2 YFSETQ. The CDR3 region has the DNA TGCGCCAGCACCCTGGGGCAGGATATAGCCAAAAACATTCAGTACTTC. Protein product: CASTLGQDIAKNIQYF. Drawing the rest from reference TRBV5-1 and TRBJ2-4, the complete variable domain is KAGVTQTPRYLIKTRGQQVTLSCSPISGHRSVSWYQQTPGQGLQFLFEYFSETQRNKGNFPGRFSGRQFSNSRSEMNVSTLELGDSALYLCASTLGQDIAKNIQYFGAGTRLSVL.

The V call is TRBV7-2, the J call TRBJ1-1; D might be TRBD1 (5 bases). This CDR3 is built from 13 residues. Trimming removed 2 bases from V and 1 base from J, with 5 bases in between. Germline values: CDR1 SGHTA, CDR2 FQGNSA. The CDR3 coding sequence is TGTGCCAGCAGCTTACAGGGGAACACTGAAGCTTTCTTT. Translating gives CASSLQGNTEAFF.

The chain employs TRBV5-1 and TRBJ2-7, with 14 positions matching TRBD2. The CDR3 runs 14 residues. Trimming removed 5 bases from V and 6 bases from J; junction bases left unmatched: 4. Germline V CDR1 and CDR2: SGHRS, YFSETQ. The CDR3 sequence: CASRTGLAGVEQYF. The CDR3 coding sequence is TGCGCCAGCAGAACGGGACTAGCGGGGGTCGAGCAGTACTTC.

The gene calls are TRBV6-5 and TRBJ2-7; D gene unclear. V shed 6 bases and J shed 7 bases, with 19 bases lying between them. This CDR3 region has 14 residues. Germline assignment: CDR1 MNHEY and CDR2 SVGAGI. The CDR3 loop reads CASSSVVAAWEQYF. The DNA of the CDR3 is TGTGCCAGCAGCTCCGTCGTAGCCGCCTGGGAGCAGTACTTC.

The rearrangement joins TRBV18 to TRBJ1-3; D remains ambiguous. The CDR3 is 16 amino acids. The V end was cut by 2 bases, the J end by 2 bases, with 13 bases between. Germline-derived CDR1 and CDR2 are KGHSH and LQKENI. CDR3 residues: CASSPSSTQTGNTIYF. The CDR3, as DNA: TGTGCCAGCTCACCAAGTTCAACTCAAACTGGAAACACCATATATTTT.

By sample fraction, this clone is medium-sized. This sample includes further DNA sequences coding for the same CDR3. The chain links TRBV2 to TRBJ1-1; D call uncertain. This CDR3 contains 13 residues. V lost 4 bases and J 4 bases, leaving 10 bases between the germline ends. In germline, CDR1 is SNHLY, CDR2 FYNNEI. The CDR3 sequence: CASSGQPGTEAFF. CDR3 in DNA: TGTGCCAGCAGTGGTCAACCGGGCACTGAAGCTTTCTTT.

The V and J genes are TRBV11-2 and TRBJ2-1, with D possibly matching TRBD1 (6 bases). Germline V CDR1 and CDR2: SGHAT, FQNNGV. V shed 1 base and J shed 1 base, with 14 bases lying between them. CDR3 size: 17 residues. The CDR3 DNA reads TGTGCCAGCAGCTTAGGGGTGACAGGTCGTTCCTACAATGAGCAGTTCTTC. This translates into CASSLGVTGRSYNEQFF.

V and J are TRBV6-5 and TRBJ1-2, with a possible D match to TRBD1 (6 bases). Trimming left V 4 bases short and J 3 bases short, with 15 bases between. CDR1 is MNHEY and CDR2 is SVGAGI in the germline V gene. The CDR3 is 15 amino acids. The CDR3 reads CASSSGATLHYGYTF. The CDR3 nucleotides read TGTGCCAGCAGTTCAGGGGCCACTCTCCACTATGGCTACACCTTC.

In nucleotides, the CDR3 is TGTGCCACCCCAGATACAGGGGTCGGAAACACCATATATTTT. It translates to CATPDTGVGNTIYF. The chain carries TRBV24-1 and TRBJ1-3; 7 bases agree with TRBD1. This CDR3 is built from 14 residues. Per germline, CDR1 KGHDR and CDR2 SFDVKD. Germline trimming cut 9 bases from V and 4 bases from J; bases unmatched to any gene: 8.

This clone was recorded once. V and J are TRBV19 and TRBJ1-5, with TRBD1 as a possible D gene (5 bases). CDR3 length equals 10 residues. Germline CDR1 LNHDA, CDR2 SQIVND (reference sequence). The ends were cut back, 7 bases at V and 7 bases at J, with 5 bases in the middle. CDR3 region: CASNRQPQHF. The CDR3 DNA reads TGTGCCAGTAACAGGCAGCCCCAGCATTTT.

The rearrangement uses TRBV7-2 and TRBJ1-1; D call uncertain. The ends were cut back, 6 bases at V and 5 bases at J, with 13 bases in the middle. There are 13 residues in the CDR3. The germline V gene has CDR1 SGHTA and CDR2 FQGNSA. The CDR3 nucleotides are TGTGCCAGCAGTCGCCAGACAAGGACTGAAGCTTTCTTT. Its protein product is CASSRQTRTEAFF.

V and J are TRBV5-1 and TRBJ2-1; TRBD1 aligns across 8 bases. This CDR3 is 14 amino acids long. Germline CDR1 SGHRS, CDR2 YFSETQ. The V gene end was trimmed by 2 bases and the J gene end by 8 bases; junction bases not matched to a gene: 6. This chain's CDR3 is CASSLRTGFYEQFF. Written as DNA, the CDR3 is TGCGCCAGCAGCTTAAGGACAGGGTTTTATGAGCAGTTCTTC.

CDR3 nucleotides: TGCGCCAGCAGCCAAGACTCAGCCTATAATTCACCCCTCCACTTT. Its protein product is CASSQDSAYNSPLHF. The chain recombines TRBV4-3 with TRBJ1-6; D call uncertain. Between the trimmed V and J ends, which lost 0 bases and 2 bases, there was a span of 5 bases. Germline loops: CDR1 LGHNA, CDR2 YSLEER. This CDR3 region has 15 residues.

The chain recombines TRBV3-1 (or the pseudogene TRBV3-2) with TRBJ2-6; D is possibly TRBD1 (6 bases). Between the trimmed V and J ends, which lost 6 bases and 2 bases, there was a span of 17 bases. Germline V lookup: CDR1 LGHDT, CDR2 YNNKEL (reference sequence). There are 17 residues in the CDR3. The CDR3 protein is CASSSLYRAAGANVLTF. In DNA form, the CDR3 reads TGTGCCAGCAGTTCTCTGTACAGGGCCGCTGGGGCCAACGTCCTGACTTTC.

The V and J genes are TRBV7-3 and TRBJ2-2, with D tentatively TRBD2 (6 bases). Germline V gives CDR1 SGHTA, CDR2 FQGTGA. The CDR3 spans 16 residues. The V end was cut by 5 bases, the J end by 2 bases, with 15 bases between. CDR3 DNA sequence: TGTGCCAGCAGCGCCGGGGGAGTCGGTAACACCGGGGAGCTGTTTTTT. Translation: CASSAGGVGNTGELFF.

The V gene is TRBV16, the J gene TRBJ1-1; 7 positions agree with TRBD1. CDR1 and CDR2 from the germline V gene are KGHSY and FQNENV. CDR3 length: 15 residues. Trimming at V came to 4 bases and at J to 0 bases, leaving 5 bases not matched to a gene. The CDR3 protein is CASSPIRGLNTEAFF. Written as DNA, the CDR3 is TGTGCCAGCAGCCCAATTAGGGGGCTGAACACTGAAGCTTTCTTT.

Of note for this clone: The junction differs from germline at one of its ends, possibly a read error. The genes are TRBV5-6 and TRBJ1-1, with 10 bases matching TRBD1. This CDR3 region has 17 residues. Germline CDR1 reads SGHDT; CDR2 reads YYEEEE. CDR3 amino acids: CASSRQDRGPGNAEAFF. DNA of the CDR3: TGTGCCAGCAGCCGACAAGACAGGGGGCCCGGGAACGCTGAAGCTTTCTTT. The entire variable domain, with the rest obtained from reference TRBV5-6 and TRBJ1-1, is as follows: DAGVTQSPTHLIKTRGQQVTLRCSPKSGHDTVSWYQQALGQGPQFIFQYYEEEERQRGNFPDRFSGHQFPNYSSELNVNALLLGDSALYLCASSRQDRGPGNAEAFFGQGTRLTVV.

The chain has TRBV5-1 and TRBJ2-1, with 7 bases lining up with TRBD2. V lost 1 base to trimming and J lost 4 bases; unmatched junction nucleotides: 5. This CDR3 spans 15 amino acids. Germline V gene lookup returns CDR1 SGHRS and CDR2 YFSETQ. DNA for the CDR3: TGCGCCAGCAGCTTGACTAGCGCCCTGTACAATGAGCAGTTCTTC. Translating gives CASSLTSALYNEQFF.

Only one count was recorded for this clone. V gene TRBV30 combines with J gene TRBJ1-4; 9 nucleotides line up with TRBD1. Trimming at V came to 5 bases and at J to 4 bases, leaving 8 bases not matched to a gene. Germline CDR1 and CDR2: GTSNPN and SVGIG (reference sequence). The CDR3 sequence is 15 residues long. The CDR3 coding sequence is TGTGCCTGGGGCGACAGGGGGAGGATTAATGAAAAACTGTTTTTT. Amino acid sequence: CAWGDRGRINEKLFF.

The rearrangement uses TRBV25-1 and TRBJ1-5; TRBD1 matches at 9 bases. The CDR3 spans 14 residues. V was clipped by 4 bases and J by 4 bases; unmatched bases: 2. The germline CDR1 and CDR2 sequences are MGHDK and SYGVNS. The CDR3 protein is CASSAGTGNQPQHF. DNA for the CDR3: TGTGCCAGCAGTGCCGGGACAGGGAATCAGCCCCAGCATTTT.

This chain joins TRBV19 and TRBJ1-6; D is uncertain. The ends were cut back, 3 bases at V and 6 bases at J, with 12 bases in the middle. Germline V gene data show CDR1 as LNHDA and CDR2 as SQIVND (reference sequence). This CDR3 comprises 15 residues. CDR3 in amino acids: CASSMFGQANSPLHF. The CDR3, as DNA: TGTGCCAGTAGTATGTTCGGCCAGGCTAATTCACCCCTCCACTTT.

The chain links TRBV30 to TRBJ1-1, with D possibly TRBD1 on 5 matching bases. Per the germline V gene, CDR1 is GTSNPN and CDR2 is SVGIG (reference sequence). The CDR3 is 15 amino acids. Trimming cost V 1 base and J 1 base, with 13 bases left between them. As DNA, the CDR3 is TGTGCCTGGAGTGCCGACCCGACAGCGAACACTGAAGCTTTCTTT. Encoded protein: CAWSADPTANTEAFF. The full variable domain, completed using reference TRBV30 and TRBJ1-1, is SQTIHQWPATLVQPVGSPLSLECTVEGTSNPNLYWYRQAAGRGLQLLFYSVGIGQISSEVPQNLSASRPQDRQFILSSKKLLLSDSGFYLCAWSADPTANTEAFFGQGTRLTVV.